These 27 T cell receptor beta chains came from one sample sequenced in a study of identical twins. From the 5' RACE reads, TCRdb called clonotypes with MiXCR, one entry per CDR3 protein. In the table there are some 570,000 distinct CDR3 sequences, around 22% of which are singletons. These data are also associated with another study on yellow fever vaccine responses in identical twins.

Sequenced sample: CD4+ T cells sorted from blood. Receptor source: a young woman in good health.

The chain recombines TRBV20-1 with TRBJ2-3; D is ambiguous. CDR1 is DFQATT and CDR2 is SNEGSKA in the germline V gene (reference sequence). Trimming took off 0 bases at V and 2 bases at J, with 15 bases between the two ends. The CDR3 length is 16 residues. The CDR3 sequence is CSARDAESPHTDTQYF. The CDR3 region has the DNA TGCAGTGCTAGAGACGCGGAGTCCCCCCACACAGATACGCAGTATTTT.

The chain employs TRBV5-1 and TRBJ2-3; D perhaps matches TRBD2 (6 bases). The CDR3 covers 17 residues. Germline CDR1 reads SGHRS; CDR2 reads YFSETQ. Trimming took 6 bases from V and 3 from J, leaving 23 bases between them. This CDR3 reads CASTLGAGFPLTDTQYF. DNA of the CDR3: TGCGCCAGCACTCTCGGGGCGGGGTTCCCCCTAACAGATACGCAGTATTTT.

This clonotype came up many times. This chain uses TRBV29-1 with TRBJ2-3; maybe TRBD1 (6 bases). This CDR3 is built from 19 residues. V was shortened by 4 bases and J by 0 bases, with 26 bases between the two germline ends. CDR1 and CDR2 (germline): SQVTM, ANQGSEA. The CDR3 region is CSVVGRGQGRRTSTDTQYF. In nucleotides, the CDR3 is TGCAGCGTTGTTGGCAGGGGCCAAGGCCGACGAACTAGCACAGATACGCAGTATTTT.

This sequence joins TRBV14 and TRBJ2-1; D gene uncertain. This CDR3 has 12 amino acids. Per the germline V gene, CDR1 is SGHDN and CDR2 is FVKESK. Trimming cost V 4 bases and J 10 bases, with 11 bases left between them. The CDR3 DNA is TGTGCCAGCAGCCCCAAGGCCGGGGAGCAGTTCTTC. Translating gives CASSPKAGEQFF.

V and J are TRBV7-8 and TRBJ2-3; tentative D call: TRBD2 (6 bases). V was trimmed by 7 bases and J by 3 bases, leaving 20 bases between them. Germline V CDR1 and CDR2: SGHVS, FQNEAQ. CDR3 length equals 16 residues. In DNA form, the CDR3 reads TGTGCCAGCACCATCAATCGGCTAGCGTTGACAGATACGCAGTATTTT. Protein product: CASTINRLALTDTQYF.

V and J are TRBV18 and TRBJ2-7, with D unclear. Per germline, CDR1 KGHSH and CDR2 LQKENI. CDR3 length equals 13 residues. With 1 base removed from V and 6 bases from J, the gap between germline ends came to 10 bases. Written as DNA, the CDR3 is TGTGCCAGCTCACCACAGGAAGTAGGCGAGCAGTACGTC. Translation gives CASSPQEVGEQYV.

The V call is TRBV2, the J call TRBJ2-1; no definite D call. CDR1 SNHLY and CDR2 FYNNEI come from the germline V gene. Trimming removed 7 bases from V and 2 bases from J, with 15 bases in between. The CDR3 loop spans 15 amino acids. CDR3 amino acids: CASIISGPAYNEQFF. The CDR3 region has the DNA TGTGCCAGCATTATCTCCGGGCCCGCCTACAATGAGCAGTTCTTC.

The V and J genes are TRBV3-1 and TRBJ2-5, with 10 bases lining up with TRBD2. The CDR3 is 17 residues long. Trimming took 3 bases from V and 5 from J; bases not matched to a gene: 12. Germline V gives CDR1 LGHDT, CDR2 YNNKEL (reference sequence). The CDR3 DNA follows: TGTGCCAGCAGCCAGGGGACTAGCGCCGCAAAGGGGGAGACCCAGTACTTC. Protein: CASSQGTSAAKGETQYF.

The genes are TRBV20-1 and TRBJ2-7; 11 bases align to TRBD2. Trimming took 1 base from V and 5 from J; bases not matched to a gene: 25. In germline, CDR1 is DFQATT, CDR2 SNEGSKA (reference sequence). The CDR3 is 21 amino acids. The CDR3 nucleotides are TGCAGTGCTAGAGTCACTAGAGGGGCTAGCGGGAGGTTTAGTTCTCGGGACGAGCAGTACTTC. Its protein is CSARVTRGASGRFSSRDEQYF.

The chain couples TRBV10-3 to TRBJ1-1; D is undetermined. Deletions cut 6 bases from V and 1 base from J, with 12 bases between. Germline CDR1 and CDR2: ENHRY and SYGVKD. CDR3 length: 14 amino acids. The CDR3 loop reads CAISVGRQNTEAFF. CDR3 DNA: TGTGCCATCAGCGTCGGACGGCAGAACACTGAAGCTTTCTTT.

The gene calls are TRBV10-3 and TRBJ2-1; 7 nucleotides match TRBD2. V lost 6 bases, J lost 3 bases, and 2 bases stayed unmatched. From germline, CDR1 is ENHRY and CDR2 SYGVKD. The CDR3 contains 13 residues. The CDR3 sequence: CAIRGGYYNEQFF. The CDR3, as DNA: TGTGCCATCAGGGGGGGGTACTACAATGAGCAGTTCTTC.

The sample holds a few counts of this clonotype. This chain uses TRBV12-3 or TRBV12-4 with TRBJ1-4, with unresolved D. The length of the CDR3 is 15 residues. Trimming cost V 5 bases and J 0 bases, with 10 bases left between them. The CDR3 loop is CASSTRTSTNEKLFF. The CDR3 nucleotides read TGTGCCAGCAGTACCCGCACCTCAACTAATGAAAAACTGTTTTTT.

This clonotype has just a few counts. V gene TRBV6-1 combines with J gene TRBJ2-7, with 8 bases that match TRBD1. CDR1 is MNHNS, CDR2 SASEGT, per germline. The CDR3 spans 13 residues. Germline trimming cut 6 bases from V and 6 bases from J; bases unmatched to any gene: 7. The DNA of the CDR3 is TGTGCCAGCAGAGACGGACAGGGCGGCGAGCAGTACGTC. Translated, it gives CASRDGQGGEQYV.

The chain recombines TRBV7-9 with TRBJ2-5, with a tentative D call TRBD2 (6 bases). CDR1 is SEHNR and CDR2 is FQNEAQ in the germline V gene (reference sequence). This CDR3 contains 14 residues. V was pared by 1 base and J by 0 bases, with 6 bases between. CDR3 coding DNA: TGTGCCAGCAGCTTAGGGAGGGACCAAGAGACCCAGTACTTC. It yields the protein CASSLGRDQETQYF. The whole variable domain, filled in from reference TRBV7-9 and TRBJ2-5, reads DTGVSQNPRHKITKRGQNVTFRCDPISEHNRLYWYRQTLGQGPEFLTYFQNEAQLEKSRLLSDRFSAERPKGSFSTLEIQRTEQGDSAMYLCASSLGRDQETQYFGPGTRLLVL.

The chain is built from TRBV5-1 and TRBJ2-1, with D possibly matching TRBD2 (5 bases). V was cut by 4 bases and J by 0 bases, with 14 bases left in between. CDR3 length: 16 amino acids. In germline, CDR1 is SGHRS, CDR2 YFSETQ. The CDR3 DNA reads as TGCGCCAGCAGCCCCTCCACTGGGAGCTCCTACAATGAGCAGTTCTTC. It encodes CASSPSTGSSYNEQFF.

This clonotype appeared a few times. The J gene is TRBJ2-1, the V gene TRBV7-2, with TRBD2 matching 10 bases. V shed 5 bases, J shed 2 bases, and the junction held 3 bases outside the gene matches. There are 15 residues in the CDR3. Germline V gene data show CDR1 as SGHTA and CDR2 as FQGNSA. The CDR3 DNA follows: TGTGCCAGCAGCCCACTAGCGGGACCCTACAATGAGCAGTTCTTC. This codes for CASSPLAGPYNEQFF.

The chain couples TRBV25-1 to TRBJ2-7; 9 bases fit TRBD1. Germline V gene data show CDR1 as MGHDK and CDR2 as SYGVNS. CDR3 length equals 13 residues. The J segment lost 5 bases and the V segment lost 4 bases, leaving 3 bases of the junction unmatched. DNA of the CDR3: TGTGCCAGCAGTGGGTGGGACAGGGACGAGCAGTACTTC. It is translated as CASSGWDRDEQYF.

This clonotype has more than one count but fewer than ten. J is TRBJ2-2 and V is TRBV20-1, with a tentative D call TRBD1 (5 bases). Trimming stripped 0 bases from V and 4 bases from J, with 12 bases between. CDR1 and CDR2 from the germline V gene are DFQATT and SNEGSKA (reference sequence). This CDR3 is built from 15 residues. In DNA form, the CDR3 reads TGCAGTGCTAGAGATCAGCCAGGGCTCACCGGGGAGCTGTTTTTT. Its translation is CSARDQPGLTGELFF.

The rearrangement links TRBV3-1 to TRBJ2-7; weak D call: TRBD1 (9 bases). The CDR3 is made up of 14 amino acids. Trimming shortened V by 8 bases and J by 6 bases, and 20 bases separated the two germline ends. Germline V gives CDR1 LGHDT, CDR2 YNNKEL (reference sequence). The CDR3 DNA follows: TGTGCCAGCGTCGGGAGGGACAGGGTATGCGAGCAGTACTTC. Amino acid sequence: CASVGRDRVCEQYF.

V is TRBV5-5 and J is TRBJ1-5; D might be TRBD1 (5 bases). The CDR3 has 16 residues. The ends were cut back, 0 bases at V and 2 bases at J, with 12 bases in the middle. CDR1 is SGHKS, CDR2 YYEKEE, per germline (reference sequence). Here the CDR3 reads CASSLGPPGGNQPQHF. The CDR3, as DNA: TGTGCCAGCAGCTTGGGGCCCCCGGGGGGCAATCAGCCCCAGCATTTT. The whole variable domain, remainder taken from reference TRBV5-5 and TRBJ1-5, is DAGVTQSPTHLIKTRGQQVTLRCSPISGHKSVSWYQQVLGQGPQFIFQYYEKEERGRGNFPDRFSARQFPNYSSELNVNALLLGDSALYLCASSLGPPGGNQPQHFGDGTRLSIL.

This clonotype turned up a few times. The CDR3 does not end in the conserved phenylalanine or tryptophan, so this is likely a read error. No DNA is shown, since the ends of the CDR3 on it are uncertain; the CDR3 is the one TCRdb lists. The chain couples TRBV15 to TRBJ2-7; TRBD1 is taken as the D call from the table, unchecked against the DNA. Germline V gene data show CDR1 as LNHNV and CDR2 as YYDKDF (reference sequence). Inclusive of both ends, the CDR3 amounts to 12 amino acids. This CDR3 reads CATSQDGVAPLH.

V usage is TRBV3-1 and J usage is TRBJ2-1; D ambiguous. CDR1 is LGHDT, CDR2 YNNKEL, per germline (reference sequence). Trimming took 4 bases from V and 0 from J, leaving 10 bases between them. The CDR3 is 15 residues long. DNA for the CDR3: TGTGCCAGCAGCCGGAGCGAGAGCTCCTACAATGAGCAGTTCTTC. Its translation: CASSRSESSYNEQFF.

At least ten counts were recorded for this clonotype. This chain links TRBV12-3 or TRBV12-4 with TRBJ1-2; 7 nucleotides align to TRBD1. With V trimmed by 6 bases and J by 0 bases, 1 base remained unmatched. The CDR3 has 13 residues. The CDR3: CASSGTANYGYTF. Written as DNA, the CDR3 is TGTGCCAGCAGCGGGACAGCTAACTATGGCTACACCTTC.

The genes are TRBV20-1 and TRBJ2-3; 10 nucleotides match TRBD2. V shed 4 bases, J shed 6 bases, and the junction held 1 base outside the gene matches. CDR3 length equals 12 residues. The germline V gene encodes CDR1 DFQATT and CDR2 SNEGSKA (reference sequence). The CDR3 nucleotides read TGCAGTGCTATTAGCGGGAGGGATACGCAGTATTTT. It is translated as CSAISGRDTQYF.

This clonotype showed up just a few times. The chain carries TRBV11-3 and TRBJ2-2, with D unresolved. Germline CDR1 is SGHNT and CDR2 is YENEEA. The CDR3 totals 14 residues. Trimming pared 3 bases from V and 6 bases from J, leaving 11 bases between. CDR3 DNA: TGTGCCAGCAGCTTTTCGACTCCCTCCGGGGAGCTGTTTTTT. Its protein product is CASSFSTPSGELFF. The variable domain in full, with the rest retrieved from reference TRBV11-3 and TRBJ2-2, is EAGVVQSPRYKIIEKKQPVAFWCNPISGHNTLYWYLQNLGQGPELLIRYENEEAVDDSQLPKDRFSAERLKGVDSTLKIQPAELGDSAVYLCASSFSTPSGELFFGEGSRLTVL.

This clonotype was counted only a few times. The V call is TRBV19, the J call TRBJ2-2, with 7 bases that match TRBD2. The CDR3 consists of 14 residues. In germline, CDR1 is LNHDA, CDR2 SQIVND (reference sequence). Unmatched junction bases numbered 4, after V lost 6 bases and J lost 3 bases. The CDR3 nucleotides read TGTGCCAGTAGGAGCGGGATCGACACCGGGGAGCTGTTTTTT. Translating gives CASRSGIDTGELFF.

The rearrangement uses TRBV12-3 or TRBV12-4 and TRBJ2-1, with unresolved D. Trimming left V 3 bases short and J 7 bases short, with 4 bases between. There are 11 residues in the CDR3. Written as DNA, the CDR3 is TGTGCCAGCAGTTTCGAGAATGAGCAGTTCTTC. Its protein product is CASSFENEQFF.